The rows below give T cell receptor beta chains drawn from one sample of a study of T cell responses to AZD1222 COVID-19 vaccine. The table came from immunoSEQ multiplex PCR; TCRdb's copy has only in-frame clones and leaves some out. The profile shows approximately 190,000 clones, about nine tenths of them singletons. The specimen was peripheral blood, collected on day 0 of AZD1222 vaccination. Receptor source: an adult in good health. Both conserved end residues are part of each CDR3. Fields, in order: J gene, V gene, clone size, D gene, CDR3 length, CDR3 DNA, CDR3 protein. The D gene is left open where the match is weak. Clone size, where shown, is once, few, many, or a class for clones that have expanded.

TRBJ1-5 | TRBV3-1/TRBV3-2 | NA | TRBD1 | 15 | TGTGCCAGCAGCCAGCTACCAGGGGGTGGTCAGCCCCAGCATTTT | CASSQLPGGGQPQHF
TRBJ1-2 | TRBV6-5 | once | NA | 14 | TGTGCCAGCAGTTACTCGAGGGGGGAAGATGGCTACACCTTC | CASSYSRGEDGYTF
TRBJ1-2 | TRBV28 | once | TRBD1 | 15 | TGTGCCAGCTCGGGGTCGTACAGGGGGCAAGAAGGCTACACCTTC | CASSGSYRGQEGYTF
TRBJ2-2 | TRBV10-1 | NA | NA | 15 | TGCGCCAGCAGTGAGAGCACAGCCTCCCCCGGGGAGCTGTTTTTT | CASSESTASPGELFF
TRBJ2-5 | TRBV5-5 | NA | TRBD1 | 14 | TGTGCCAGCAGCTTGGGACAGGGGAGGCAGACCCAGTACTTC | CASSLGQGRQTQYF
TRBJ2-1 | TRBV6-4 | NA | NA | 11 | TGTGCCACCCGATTATACAATGAGCAGTTCTTC | CATRLYNEQFF
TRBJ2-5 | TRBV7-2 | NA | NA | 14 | TGTGCCAGCAGCTTACAGGGGTTCGGGGAGACCCAGTACTTC | CASSLQGFGETQYF
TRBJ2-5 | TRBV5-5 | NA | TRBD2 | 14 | TGTGCCAGCAGCTGGAGACTAGCTCGAGAGACCCAGTACTTC | CASSWRLARETQYF
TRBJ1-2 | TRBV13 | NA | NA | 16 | TGTGCCAGCACCGAGGGAGGGGGGGAATTGATGTATGGCTACACCTTC | CASTEGGGELMYGYTF
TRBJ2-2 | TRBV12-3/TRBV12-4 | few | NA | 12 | TGTGCCAGCAGTACGACCACCGGGGAGCTGTTTTTT | CASSTTTGELFF
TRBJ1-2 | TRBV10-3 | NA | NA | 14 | TGTGCCATCAGTGAGTCGCAGGGACCTAATGGCTACACCTTC | CAISESQGPNGYTF
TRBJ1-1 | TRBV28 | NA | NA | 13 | TGTGCCAGCAGTCCCCCAGCCTTTCTCGGAGCTTTCTTT | CASSPPAFLGAFF
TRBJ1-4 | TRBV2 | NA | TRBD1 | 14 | TGTGCCAGCACACAGGGGTTCGCTAATGAAAAACTGTTTTTT | CASTQGFANEKLFF
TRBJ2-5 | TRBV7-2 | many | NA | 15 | TGTGCCAGCAGCTTCGGTCAGGCGGACCAAGAGACCCAGTACTTC | CASSFGQADQETQYF
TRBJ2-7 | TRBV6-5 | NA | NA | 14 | TGTGCCAGCAGTTACTCCGGGGGCCAGTACGAGCAGTACTTC | CASSYSGGQYEQYF
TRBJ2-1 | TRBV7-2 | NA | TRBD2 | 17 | TGTGCCAGCAGCTTACTGGGGACTAGCGGGATATACAATGAGCAGTTCTTC | CASSLLGTSGIYNEQFF